A single sample is the source of the 26 T cell receptor beta chains below, sequenced in a study of blood T cell repertoires in COVID-19. The assay was immunoSEQ multiplex PCR, and TCRdb's table has in-frame clones only and misses some. The table lists 200,000 to 300,000 clones, around 84% of them singletons. The sample taken for sequencing was peripheral blood. Every receptor here comes from a woman aged 55-70 years with COVID-19, enrolled during active disease.

Details on this clone: Possible read error: a much larger clone is one base away. The genes are TRBV9 and TRBJ2-1, with 7 positions matching TRBD1. After removal of 7 bases from V and 5 bases from J, the junction contained 6 bases not matched to a gene. CDR3 length: 13 amino acids. Germline lookup yields CDR1 SGDLS and CDR2 YYNGEE. CDR3 region: CASGTAAHNEQFF. CDR3 sequence (DNA): TGTGCCAGCGGGACAGCGGCCCACAATGAGCAGTTCTTC. The variable domain in full, with the rest retrieved from reference TRBV9 and TRBJ2-1, is DSGVTQTPKHLITATGQRVTLRCSPRSGDLSVYWYQQSLDQGLQFLIQYYNGEERAKGNILERFSAQQFPDLHSELNLSSLELGDSALYFCASGTAAHNEQFFGPGTRLTVL.

This rearrangement joins TRBV11-2 to TRBJ1-2; D not certain. The V end lost 0 bases, the J end lost 8 bases, and 13 bases lay between the germline ends. CDR3 size: 14 residues. Germline CDR1 reads SGHAT; CDR2 reads FQNNGV. In DNA form, the CDR3 reads TGTGCCAGCAGCTTAGATCTGGCAGCTAGAGGCTACACCTTC. It codes for CASSLDLAARGYTF. The full variable domain, completed using reference TRBV11-2 and TRBJ1-2, is EAGVAQSPRYKIIEKRQSVAFWCNPISGHATLYWYQQILGQGPKLLIQFQNNGVVDDSQLPKDRFSAERLKGVDSTLKIQPAKLEDSAVYLCASSLDLAARGYTFGSGTRLTVV.

This clone was counted between two and nine times. This chain links TRBV6-2 or TRBV6-3 with TRBJ1-5; TRBD1 matches at 7 bases. Trimming at V came to 6 bases and at J to 7 bases, leaving 9 bases not matched to a gene. The CDR3 is 14 amino acids. Germline CDR1 is MNHEY and CDR2 is SVGEGT. CDR3 DNA sequence: TGTGCCAGCAGACCTACAGGGGAACGACAGCCCCAGCATTTT. It encodes CASRPTGERQPQHF.

The J gene is TRBJ2-3, the V gene TRBV19, with D possibly matching TRBD1 (6 bases). The CDR3 sequence is 13 residues long. Deletions cut 7 bases from V and 6 bases from J, with 14 bases between. Germline V gene lookup returns CDR1 LNHDA and CDR2 SQIVND (reference sequence). In DNA form, the CDR3 reads TGTGCCAGTAAGGTGTCAGGGGAGGATACGCAGTATTTT. Translated: CASKVSGEDTQYF.

The chain has TRBV18 and TRBJ1-6; the match to TRBD1 covers 9 bases. CDR1 and CDR2 (germline): KGHSH, LQKENI. V shed 2 bases, J shed 7 bases, and the junction held 6 bases outside the gene matches. The CDR3 sequence is 16 residues long. This chain's CDR3 is CASSPSMGQGNSPLHF. The CDR3 DNA reads TGTGCCAGCTCACCATCGATGGGACAGGGCAATTCACCCCTCCACTTT. Drawing the rest from reference TRBV18 and TRBJ1-6, the complete variable domain is NAGVMQNPRHLVRRRGQEARLRCSPMKGHSHVYWYRQLPEEGLKFMVYLQKENIIDESGMPKERFSAEFPKEGPSILRIQQVVRGDSAAYFCASSPSMGQGNSPLHFGNGTRLTVT.

The sample holds one count of this clone. The chain employs TRBV27 and TRBJ1-5; D is unresolved. Trimming removed 0 bases from V and 0 bases from J, with 9 bases in between. Looked up from germline, CDR1 is MNHEY and CDR2 is SMNVEV (reference sequence). The CDR3 length is 16 residues. CDR3 sequence (DNA): TGTGCCAGCAGTTTATCTTCCAGTTATAGCAATCAGCCCCAGCATTTT. Protein sequence: CASSLSSSYSNQPQHF.

This clone appeared once. The V and J genes are TRBV7-8 and TRBJ1-1, with 8 bases fitting TRBD1. Germline V lookup: CDR1 SGHVS, CDR2 FQNEAQ. The J segment lost 7 bases and the V segment lost 5 bases, leaving 6 bases of the junction unmatched. The CDR3 has 13 residues. The CDR3: CASSLGTGFEAFF. CDR3 coding DNA: TGTGCCAGCAGCCTGGGGACAGGATTTGAAGCTTTCTTT. The full variable domain, with the rest looked up from reference TRBV7-8 and TRBJ1-1, is GAGVSQSPRYKVAKRGQDVALRCDPISGHVSLFWYQQALGQGPEFLTYFQNEAQLDKSGLPSDRFFAERPEGSVSTLKIQRTQQEDSAVYLCASSLGTGFEAFFGQGTRLTVV.

The V call is TRBV29-1, the J call TRBJ2-3; TRBD2 might be the D (5 bases). The CDR3 totals 14 residues. Germline V lookup: CDR1 SQVTM, CDR2 ANQGSEA. The V end lost 4 bases, the J end lost 4 bases, and 15 bases lay between the germline ends. CDR3 protein: CSVAGVKVADTQYF. The CDR3 DNA is TGCAGCGTTGCCGGGGTGAAGGTGGCAGATACGCAGTATTTT.

The rearrangement links TRBV11-3 to TRBJ2-5, with TRBD1 matching over 11 bases. Trimming removed 2 bases from V and 7 bases from J; junction bases left unmatched: 3. CDR1 is SGHNT and CDR2 is YENEEA in the germline V gene. CDR3 size: 14 residues. The CDR3 protein is CASSLSGTGGTQYF. As DNA, the CDR3 is TGTGCCAGCAGCTTATCCGGGACAGGGGGGACCCAGTACTTC.

The CDR3 loop reads CSVAPGQPDTQYF. DNA for the CDR3: TGCAGCGTTGCCCCGGGACAGCCAGATACGCAGTATTTT. The chain recombines TRBV29-1 with TRBJ2-3; TRBD1 agrees at 7 bases. V was clipped by 4 bases and J by 4 bases; unmatched bases: 5. The CDR3 loop spans 13 amino acids. The germline V gene has CDR1 SQVTM and CDR2 ANQGSEA.

This clone was seen just once. The rearrangement links TRBV7-3 to TRBJ2-2; 10 positions agree with TRBD1. Germline V CDR1 and CDR2: SGHTA, FQGTGA. Losses at the gene ends were 1 base for V and 6 bases for J; bases not matched to a gene: 2. CDR3 size: 15 residues. The CDR3 reads CASSLSGQGAGELFF. CDR3 coding DNA: TGTGCCAGCAGCTTAAGCGGACAGGGGGCCGGGGAGCTGTTTTTT.

The chain couples TRBV19 to TRBJ2-5; a weak D match, TRBD1 (5 bases). In germline, CDR1 is LNHDA, CDR2 SQIVND (reference sequence). The CDR3 has 13 amino acids. Deletions cut 3 bases from V and 5 bases from J, with 10 bases between. CDR3: CASSMWGYETQYF. The CDR3 DNA is TGTGCCAGTAGTATGTGGGGCTACGAGACCCAGTACTTC.

The chain has TRBV6-2 or TRBV6-3 and TRBJ2-2; TRBD2 matches at 10 bases. This CDR3 region has 15 residues. Germline-derived CDR1 and CDR2 are MNHEY and SVGEGT. The junction had 3 bases not matched to a gene; V was cut back by 4 bases and J by 4 bases. CDR3: CASSWSGRVTGELFF. As DNA, the CDR3 is TGTGCCAGCAGTTGGAGCGGGAGGGTCACCGGGGAGCTGTTTTTT.

The rearrangement links TRBV3-1 (or the pseudogene TRBV3-2) to TRBJ1-4; TRBD1 matches 8 bases. In germline, CDR1 is LGHDT, CDR2 YNNKEL (reference sequence). Trimming took 5 bases from V and 3 from J; bases not matched to a gene: 5. The CDR3 spans 15 residues. CDR3 bases: TGTGCCAGCAGCGAACCGACAGGGGCTAATGAAAAACTGTTTTTT. Amino acid sequence: CASSEPTGANEKLFF.

The chain combines TRBV5-4 with TRBJ1-2, with D perhaps TRBD1 (5 bases). The CDR3 is 14 amino acids. The germline V gene encodes CDR1 SGHNT and CDR2 YYREEE (reference sequence). The V and J ends lost 0 bases and 7 bases respectively, with 13 bases between them. CDR3 DNA: TGTGCCAGCAGCTTGGAATTTAGTGGGGCTGGCTACACCTTC. Its translation is CASSLEFSGAGYTF.

The genes are TRBV7-6 and TRBJ2-7; the D is unclear. The germline gives CDR1 SGHVS, CDR2 FNYEAQ. V dropped 0 bases and J dropped 2 bases, with 5 bases sitting between them. The CDR3 has 13 residues. The CDR3 sequence: CASSLAGAYEQYF. The CDR3 nucleotides are TGTGCCAGCAGCTTAGCCGGTGCCTACGAGCAGTACTTC.

The CDR3 DNA follows: TGTGCCAGCAGCCTCTCGAGGGAGGGGATTGGAAACACCATATATTTT. Translation gives CASSLSREGIGNTIYF. This sequence joins TRBV7-6 and TRBJ1-3, with a possible D match to TRBD1 (5 bases). Between the trimmed V and J ends, which lost 5 bases and 3 bases, there was a span of 17 bases. There are 16 residues in the CDR3. The germline V gene encodes CDR1 SGHVS and CDR2 FNYEAQ.

This chain uses TRBV5-1 with TRBJ2-3; D might be TRBD2 (6 bases). This CDR3 is 15 amino acids long. Germline CDR1 is SGHRS and CDR2 is YFSETQ. Trimming cost V 1 base and J 4 bases, with 13 bases left between them. The CDR3 loop is CASSLMAGRADTQYF. The CDR3 DNA is TGCGCCAGCAGCTTGATGGCGGGACGGGCAGATACGCAGTATTTT. The full variable domain, its missing parts supplied by reference TRBV5-1 and TRBJ2-3, is KAGVTQTPRYLIKTRGQQVTLSCSPISGHRSVSWYQQTPGQGLQFLFEYFSETQRNKGNFPGRFSGRQFSNSRSEMNVSTLELGDSALYLCASSLMAGRADTQYFGPGTRLTVL.

The chain links TRBV15 to TRBJ1-3, with TRBD1 identical over 8 bases. The junction had 7 bases not matched to a gene; V was cut back by 5 bases and J by 1 base. The CDR3 is 16 residues long. The germline V gene has CDR1 LNHNV and CDR2 YYDKDF (reference sequence). CDR3 nucleotides: TGTGCCACCAGCGAAACAGGGGGATTATCTGGAAACACCATATATTTT. Translating it yields CATSETGGLSGNTIYF.

The rearrangement links TRBV5-1 to TRBJ1-2; the D is unclear. V dropped 2 bases and J dropped 2 bases, with 7 bases sitting between them. This CDR3 has 13 residues. Per germline, CDR1 SGHRS and CDR2 YFSETQ. CDR3 amino acids: CASSFDGNYGYTF. The CDR3 coding sequence is TGCGCCAGCAGCTTCGACGGGAACTATGGCTACACCTTC.

Only one count was recorded for this clone. CDR3 bases: TGTGCCAGTAGTCACTGGGTTCGGGGGCAGCCCCAGCATTTT. Encoded protein: CASSHWVRGQPQHF. This sequence joins TRBV19 and TRBJ1-5, with D possibly matching TRBD1 (5 bases). Germline assignment: CDR1 LNHDA and CDR2 SQIVND (reference sequence). With 5 bases removed from V and 7 bases from J, the gap between germline ends came to 15 bases. The CDR3 sequence is 14 residues long. Complete variable domain (other parts from reference TRBV19 and TRBJ1-5): DGGITQSPKYLFRKEGQNVTLSCEQNLNHDAMYWYRQDPGQGLRLIYYSQIVNDFQKGDIAEGYSVSREKKESFPLTVTSAQKNPTAFYLCASSHWVRGQPQHFGDGTRLSIL.

The chain combines TRBV18 with TRBJ2-7; D may be TRBD1 (6 bases). Germline V CDR1 and CDR2: KGHSH, LQKENI. The V end lost 3 bases, the J end lost 1 base, and 16 bases lay between the germline ends. The CDR3 consists of 16 residues. The CDR3 bases are TGTGCCAGCTCACCGGAAGGACAGTTACCTTCCTACGAGCAGTACTTC. This gives the protein CASSPEGQLPSYEQYF.

This clone showed up just once. The chain combines TRBV27 with TRBJ2-3; D might be TRBD1 (6 bases). Germline values: CDR1 MNHEY, CDR2 SMNVEV (reference sequence). The V end was cut by 7 bases, the J end by 2 bases, with 19 bases between. The CDR3 contains 16 residues. The CDR3 coding sequence is TGTGCCAGCATTCCGCTGGGACAAGAGACCACAGATACGCAGTATTTT. This gives the protein CASIPLGQETTDTQYF.

Notes on this clone: An end of the junction differs from the germline gene, which may be a read error. V is TRBV30 and J is TRBJ1-2, with D possibly TRBD1 on 6 matching bases. The germline CDR1 and CDR2 sequences are GTSNPN and SVGIG (reference sequence). CDR3 length equals 12 residues. This chain's CDR3 is CAWSVGDKASSF. The CDR3 bases are TGTGCCTGGAGTGTAGGGGACAAGGCGAGTTCCTTC.

The chain joins TRBV10-3 to TRBJ1-2, with TRBD1 matching over 9 bases. The CDR3 extends over 13 amino acids. Germline trimming cut 2 bases from V and 6 bases from J; bases unmatched to any gene: 1. Germline CDR1 ENHRY, CDR2 SYGVKD. CDR3 sequence (DNA): TGTGCCATCAGTGAGAGGACAGGGGATGGCTACACCTTC. It yields the protein CAISERTGDGYTF.

The gene calls are TRBV5-1 and TRBJ2-5; D might be TRBD2 (6 bases). The CDR3 covers 14 residues. The V gene lost 0 bases and the J gene lost 3 bases, with 9 bases spanning the gap. In germline, CDR1 is SGHRS, CDR2 YFSETQ. The CDR3 DNA reads as TGCGCCAGCAGCTTGGCCGGGAGAGAAGAGACCCAGTACTTC. Its translation is CASSLAGREETQYF.